These T cell receptor beta chains were read from a single sample in a study of graft-versus-host responses after intestinal transplantation. These receptors' antigens are unknown. Sequenced by immunoSEQ multiplex PCR; TCRdb stores in-frame clones only, minus some. The table includes tens of thousands of clones, about 95% detected once. This sample comprised unstimulated CD4+ T cells sorted from spleen or lymph node cells, obtained before transplant. These receptors were taken from a human donor who was the organ donor for an intestinal transplant. The CDR3 runs from the conserved cysteine through the conserved F or W.

v_gene: TRBV15; j_gene: TRBJ1-6; CDR3aa: CATSRDFAGNSPLHF
v_gene: TRBV11-3; j_gene: TRBJ1-1; CDR3aa: CASSPRTGEDTEAFF
v_gene: TRBV28; j_gene: TRBJ2-1; CDR3aa: CASSLTQTRNEQFF
v_gene: TRBV4-2; j_gene: TRBJ1-5; CDR3aa: CASSQLDRAQPQHF
v_gene: TRBV6-5; j_gene: TRBJ1-1; CDR3aa: CASSNPEGTNTEAFF
v_gene: TRBV6-1; j_gene: TRBJ1-6; CDR3aa: CASRVSGSYNSPLHF
v_gene: TRBV18; j_gene: TRBJ2-7; CDR3aa: CASSRGAGVSYEQYF
v_gene: TRBV30; j_gene: TRBJ1-1; CDR3aa: CAWRTTPPEAFF
v_gene: TRBV19; j_gene: TRBJ2-1; CDR3aa: CASSSPIKAEQFF
v_gene: TRBV7-9; j_gene: TRBJ2-3; CDR3aa: CASSLGQGLAGVDTQYF
v_gene: TRBV4-1; j_gene: TRBJ2-7; CDR3aa: CASSQGQGADEQYF
v_gene: TRBV5-1; j_gene: TRBJ2-2; CDR3aa: CASRQQSTGELFF
v_gene: TRBV5-6; j_gene: TRBJ1-4; CDR3aa: CASSLGISAPSNEKLFF
v_gene: TRBV10-3; j_gene: TRBJ1-1; CDR3aa: CAISEGARGTEAFF
v_gene: TRBV6-5; j_gene: TRBJ1-5; CDR3aa: CASSYSRQGNQPQHF
v_gene: TRBV4-2; j_gene: TRBJ2-1; CDR3aa: CASSRKTSGGFFDEQFF
v_gene: TRBV7-2; j_gene: TRBJ2-5; CDR3aa: CASSLHRGQGHF
v_gene: TRBV29-1; j_gene: TRBJ1-5; CDR3aa: CSVTPGLRQPQHF
v_gene: TRBV2; j_gene: TRBJ2-3; CDR3aa: CASSDGGIDTDTQYF
v_gene: TRBV4-1; j_gene: TRBJ2-1; CDR3aa: CASSPARTGDNEQFF
v_gene: TRBV9; j_gene: TRBJ2-7; CDR3aa: CASSVYSGHDYEQYF
v_gene: TRBV2; j_gene: TRBJ2-3; CDR3aa: CASSEIAGGFTQYF
v_gene: TRBV18; j_gene: TRBJ2-5; CDR3aa: CASSLTGILGKETQYF
v_gene: TRBV6-5; j_gene: TRBJ2-7; CDR3aa: CASRSGPNYEQYF
v_gene: TRBV29-1; j_gene: TRBJ1-2; CDR3aa: CSIGQLNYGYTF
v_gene: TRBV18; j_gene: TRBJ1-1; CDR3aa: CASSPSRANTEAFF
v_gene: TRBV25-1; j_gene: TRBJ1-2; CDR3aa: CASSAGTGYTF
v_gene: TRBV25-1; j_gene: TRBJ2-5; CDR3aa: CASSESQETQYF
v_gene: TRBV5-1; j_gene: TRBJ2-6; CDR3aa: CASRQGAGDSGANVLTF
v_gene: TRBV4-2; j_gene: TRBJ2-2; CDR3aa: CASSQESSESGELFF
v_gene: TRBV7-3; j_gene: TRBJ2-5; CDR3aa: CASSQRDRGTETQYF
v_gene: TRBV11-2; j_gene: TRBJ2-2; CDR3aa: CASSVMAGSNTGELFF
v_gene: TRBV18; j_gene: TRBJ1-4; CDR3aa: CASSPPDRVEKLFF